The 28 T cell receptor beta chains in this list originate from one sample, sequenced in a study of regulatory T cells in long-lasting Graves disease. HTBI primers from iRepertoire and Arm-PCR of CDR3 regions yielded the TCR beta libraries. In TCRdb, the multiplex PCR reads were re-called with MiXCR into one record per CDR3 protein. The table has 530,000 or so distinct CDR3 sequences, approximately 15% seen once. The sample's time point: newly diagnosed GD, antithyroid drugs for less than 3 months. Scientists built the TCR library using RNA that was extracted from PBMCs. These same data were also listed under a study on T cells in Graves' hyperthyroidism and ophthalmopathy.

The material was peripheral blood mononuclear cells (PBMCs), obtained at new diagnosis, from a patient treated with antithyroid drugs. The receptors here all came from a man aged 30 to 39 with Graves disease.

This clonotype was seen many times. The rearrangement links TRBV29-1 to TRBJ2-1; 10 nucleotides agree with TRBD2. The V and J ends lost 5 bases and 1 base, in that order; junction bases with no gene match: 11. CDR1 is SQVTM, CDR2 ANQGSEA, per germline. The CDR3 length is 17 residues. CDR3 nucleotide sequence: TGCAGCGTTAAATCGATAGCGGGAGGAGGTTCCTACAATGAGCAGTTCTTC. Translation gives CSVKSIAGGGSYNEQFF.

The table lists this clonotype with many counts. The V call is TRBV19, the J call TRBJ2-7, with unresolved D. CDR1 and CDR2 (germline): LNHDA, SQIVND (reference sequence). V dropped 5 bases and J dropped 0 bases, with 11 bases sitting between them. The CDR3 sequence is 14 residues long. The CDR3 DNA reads TGTGCCAGTAGTCCGCAGCCCCACTCCTACGAGCAGTACTTC. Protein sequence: CASSPQPHSYEQYF.

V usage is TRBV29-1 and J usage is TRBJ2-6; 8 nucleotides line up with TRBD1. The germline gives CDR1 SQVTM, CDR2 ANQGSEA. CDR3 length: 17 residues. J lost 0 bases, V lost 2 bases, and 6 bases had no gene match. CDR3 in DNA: TGCAGCGTTGAATGGGACAGGCGGCCCTCTGGGGCCAACGTCCTGACTTTC. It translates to CSVEWDRRPSGANVLTF. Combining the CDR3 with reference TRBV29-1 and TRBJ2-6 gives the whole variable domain SAVISQKPSRDICQRGTSLTIQCQVDSQVTMMFWYRQQPGQSLTLIATANQGSEATYESGFVIDKFPISRPNLTFSTLTVSNMSPEDSSIYLCSVEWDRRPSGANVLTFGAGSRLTVL.

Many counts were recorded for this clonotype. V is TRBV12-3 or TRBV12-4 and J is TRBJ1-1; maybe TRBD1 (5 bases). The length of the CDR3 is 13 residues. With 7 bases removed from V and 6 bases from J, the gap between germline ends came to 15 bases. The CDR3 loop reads CASTLGAGSEAFF. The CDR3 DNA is TGTGCCAGCACCCTAGGGGCAGGCTCTGAAGCTTTCTTT.

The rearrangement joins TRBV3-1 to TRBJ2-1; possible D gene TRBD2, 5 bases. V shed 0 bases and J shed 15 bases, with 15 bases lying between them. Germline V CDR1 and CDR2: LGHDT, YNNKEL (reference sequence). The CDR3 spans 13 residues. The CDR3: CASSQDRETGRFF. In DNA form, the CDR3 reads TGTGCCAGCAGCCAAGATAGGGAGACGGGGAGGTTCTTC.

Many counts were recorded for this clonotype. Written as DNA, the CDR3 is TGTGCCAGCAGTCCGCCACAGTTCTGGGGCTACACCTTC. As protein: CASSPPQFWGYTF. V usage is TRBV28 and J usage is TRBJ1-2; D unresolved. The CDR3 length is 13 residues. The V end lost 5 bases, the J end lost 8 bases, and 15 bases lay between the germline ends. Germline CDR1 MDHEN, CDR2 SYDVKM.

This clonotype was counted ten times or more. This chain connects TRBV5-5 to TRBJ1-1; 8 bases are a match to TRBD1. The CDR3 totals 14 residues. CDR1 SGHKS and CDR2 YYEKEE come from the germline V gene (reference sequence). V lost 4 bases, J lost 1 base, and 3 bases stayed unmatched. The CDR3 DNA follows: TGTGCCAGCAGCCGGGACAGGAGGAACACTGAAGCTTTCTTT. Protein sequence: CASSRDRRNTEAFF.

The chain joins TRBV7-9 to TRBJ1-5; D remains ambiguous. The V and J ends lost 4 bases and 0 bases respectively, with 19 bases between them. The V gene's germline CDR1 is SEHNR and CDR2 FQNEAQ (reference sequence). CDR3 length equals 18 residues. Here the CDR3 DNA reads TGTGCCAGCAGCTCAACCCCCCCGACGGACTATAGCAATCAGCCCCAGCATTTT. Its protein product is CASSSTPPTDYSNQPQHF.

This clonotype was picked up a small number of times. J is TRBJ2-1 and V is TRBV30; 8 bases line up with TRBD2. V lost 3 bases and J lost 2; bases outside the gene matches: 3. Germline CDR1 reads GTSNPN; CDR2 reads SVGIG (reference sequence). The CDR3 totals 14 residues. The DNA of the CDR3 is TGTGCCTGGAGGGAAGCGGGAGCCTACAATGAGCAGTTCTTC. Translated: CAWREAGAYNEQFF.

The CDR3 sequence: CAWSHQGALNQPQHF. The CDR3 nucleotides read TGTGCCTGGAGTCATCAGGGGGCCCTCAATCAGCCCCAGCATTTT. The genes are TRBV30 and TRBJ1-5; TRBD1 matches at 8 bases. CDR1 and CDR2 (germline): GTSNPN, SVGIG (reference sequence). The CDR3 length is 15 residues. Unmatched junction bases numbered 6, after V lost 2 bases and J lost 3 bases.

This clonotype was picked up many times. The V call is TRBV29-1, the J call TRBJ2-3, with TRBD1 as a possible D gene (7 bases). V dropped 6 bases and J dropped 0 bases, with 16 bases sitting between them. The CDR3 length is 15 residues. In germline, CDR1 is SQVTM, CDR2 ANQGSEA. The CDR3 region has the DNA TGCAGCGTGCCCAGGGGGGCGGGTAGCACAGATACGCAGTATTTT. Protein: CSVPRGAGSTDTQYF.

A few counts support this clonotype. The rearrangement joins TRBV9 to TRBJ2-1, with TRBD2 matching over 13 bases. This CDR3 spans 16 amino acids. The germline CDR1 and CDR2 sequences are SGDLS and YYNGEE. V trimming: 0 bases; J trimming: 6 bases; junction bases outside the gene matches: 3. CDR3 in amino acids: CASSVGGLAGSNEQFF. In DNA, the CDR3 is TGTGCCAGCAGCGTAGGGGGACTAGCGGGGTCCAATGAGCAGTTCTTC.

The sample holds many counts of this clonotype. The CDR3 region is CASSFRSQPQHF. Here the CDR3 DNA reads TGTGCCAGCAGTTTTCGGAGTCAGCCCCAGCATTTT. The rearrangement links TRBV12-3 or TRBV12-4 to TRBJ1-5; D gene ambiguous. The CDR3 contains 12 residues. V lost 3 bases to trimming and J lost 6 bases, with 6 bases between them.

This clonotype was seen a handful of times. The CDR3 region is CASSAEYEQYF. CDR3 DNA: TGTGCCAGCAGCGCAGAGTACGAGCAGTACTTC. The genes are TRBV5-4 and TRBJ2-7; D not resolved. There are 11 residues in the CDR3. The germline gives CDR1 SGHNT, CDR2 YYREEE (reference sequence). V gave up 4 bases and J gave up 4 bases, with 6 bases separating them.

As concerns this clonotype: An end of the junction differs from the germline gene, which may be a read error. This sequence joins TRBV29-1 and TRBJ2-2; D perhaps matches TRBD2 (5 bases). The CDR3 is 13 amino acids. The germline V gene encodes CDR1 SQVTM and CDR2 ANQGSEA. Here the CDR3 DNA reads TGCAGCGTTGGCCCGGGCGGGCCCGGTGAGCTGTTTTTT. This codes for CSVGPGGPGELFF.

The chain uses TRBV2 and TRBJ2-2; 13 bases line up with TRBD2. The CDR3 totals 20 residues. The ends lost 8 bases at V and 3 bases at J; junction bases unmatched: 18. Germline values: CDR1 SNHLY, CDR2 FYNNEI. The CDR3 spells CASLPVLAGGPWGDTGELFF. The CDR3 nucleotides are TGTGCCAGCCTCCCGGTACTAGCGGGAGGGCCTTGGGGGGACACCGGGGAGCTGTTTTTT.

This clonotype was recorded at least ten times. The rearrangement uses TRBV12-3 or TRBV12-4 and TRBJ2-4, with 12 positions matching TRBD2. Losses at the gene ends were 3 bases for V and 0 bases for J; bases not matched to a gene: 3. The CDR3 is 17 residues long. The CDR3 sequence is CASSFQGLAGAKNIQYF. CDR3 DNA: TGTGCCAGCAGTTTTCAGGGACTAGCGGGAGCCAAAAACATTCAGTACTTC.

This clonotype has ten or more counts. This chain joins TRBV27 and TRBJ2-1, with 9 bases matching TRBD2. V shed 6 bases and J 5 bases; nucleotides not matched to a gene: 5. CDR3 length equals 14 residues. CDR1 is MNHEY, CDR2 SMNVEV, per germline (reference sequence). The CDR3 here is CASRPSGANNEQFF. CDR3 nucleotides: TGTGCCAGCAGGCCTAGCGGGGCGAACAATGAGCAGTTCTTC.

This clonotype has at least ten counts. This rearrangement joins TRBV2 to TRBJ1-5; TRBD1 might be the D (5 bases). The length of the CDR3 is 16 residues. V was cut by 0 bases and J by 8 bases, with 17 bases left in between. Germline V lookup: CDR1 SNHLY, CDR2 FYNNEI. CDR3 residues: CASSEALQGSPKPQHF. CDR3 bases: TGTGCCAGCAGTGAAGCGCTTCAGGGCAGCCCGAAGCCCCAGCATTTT. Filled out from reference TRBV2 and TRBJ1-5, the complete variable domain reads EPEVTQTPSHQVTQMGQEVILRCVPISNHLYFYWYRQILGQKVEFLVSFYNNEISEKSEIFDDQFSVERPDGSNFTLKIRSTKLEDSAMYFCASSEALQGSPKPQHFGDGTRLSIL.

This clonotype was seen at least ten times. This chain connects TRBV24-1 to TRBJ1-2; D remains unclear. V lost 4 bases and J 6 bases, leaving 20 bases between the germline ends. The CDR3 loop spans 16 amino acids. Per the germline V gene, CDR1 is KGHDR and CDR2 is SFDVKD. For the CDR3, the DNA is TGTGCCACCAGTGACCAGACACAGAAGAAACCCCATGGCTACACCTTC. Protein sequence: CATSDQTQKKPHGYTF.

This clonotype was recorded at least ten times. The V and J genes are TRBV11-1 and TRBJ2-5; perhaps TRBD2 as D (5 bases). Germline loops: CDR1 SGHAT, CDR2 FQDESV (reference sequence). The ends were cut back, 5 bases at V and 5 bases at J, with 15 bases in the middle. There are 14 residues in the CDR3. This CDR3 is CASSNTGLMETQYF. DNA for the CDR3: TGTGCCAGCAGCAACACGGGGTTGATGGAGACCCAGTACTTC.

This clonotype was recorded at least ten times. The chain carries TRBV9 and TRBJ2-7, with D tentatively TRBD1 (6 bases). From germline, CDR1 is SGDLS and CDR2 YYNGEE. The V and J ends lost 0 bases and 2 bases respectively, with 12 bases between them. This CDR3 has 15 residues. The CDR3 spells CASSVAPTGTYEQYF. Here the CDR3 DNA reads TGTGCCAGCAGCGTAGCCCCGACAGGAACCTACGAGCAGTACTTC. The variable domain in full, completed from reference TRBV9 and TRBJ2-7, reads DSGVTQTPKHLITATGQRVTLRCSPRSGDLSVYWYQQSLDQGLQFLIQYYNGEERAKGNILERFSAQQFPDLHSELNLSSLELGDSALYFCASSVAPTGTYEQYFGPGTRLTVT.

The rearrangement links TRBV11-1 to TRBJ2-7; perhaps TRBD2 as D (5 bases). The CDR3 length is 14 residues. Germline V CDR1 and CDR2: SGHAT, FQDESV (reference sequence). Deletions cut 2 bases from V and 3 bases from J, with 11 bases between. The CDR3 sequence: CASSLTPSRYEQYF. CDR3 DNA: TGTGCCAGCAGCTTAACCCCTAGCCGCTACGAGCAGTACTTC. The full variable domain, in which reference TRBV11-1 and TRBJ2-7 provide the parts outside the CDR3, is EAEVAQSPRYKITEKSQAVAFWCDPISGHATLYWYRQILGQGPELLVQFQDESVVDDSQLPKDRFSAERLKGVDSTLKIQPAELGDSAMYLCASSLTPSRYEQYFGPGTRLTVT.

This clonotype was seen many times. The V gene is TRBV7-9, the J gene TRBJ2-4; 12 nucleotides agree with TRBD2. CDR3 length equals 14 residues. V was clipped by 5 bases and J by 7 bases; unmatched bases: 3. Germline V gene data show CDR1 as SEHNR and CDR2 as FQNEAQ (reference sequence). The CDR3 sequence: CASSRLAGVNIQYF. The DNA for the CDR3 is TGTGCCAGCAGCCGACTAGCGGGAGTGAACATTCAGTACTTC. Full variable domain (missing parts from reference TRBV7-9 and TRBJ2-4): DTGVSQNPRHKITKRGQNVTFRCDPISEHNRLYWYRQTLGQGPEFLTYFQNEAQLEKSRLLSDRFSAERPKGSFSTLEIQRTEQGDSAMYLCASSRLAGVNIQYFGAGTRLSVL.

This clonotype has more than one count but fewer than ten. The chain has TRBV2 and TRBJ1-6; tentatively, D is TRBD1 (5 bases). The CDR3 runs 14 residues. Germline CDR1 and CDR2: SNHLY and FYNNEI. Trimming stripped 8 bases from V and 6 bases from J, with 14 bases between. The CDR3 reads CASDAGGLNSPLHF. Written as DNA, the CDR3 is TGTGCCAGCGATGCTGGGGGTCTTAATTCACCCCTCCACTTT.

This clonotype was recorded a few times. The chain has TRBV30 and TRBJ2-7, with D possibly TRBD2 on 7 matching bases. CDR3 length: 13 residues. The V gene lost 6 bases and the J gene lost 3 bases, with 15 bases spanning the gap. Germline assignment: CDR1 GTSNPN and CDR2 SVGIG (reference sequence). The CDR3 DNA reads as TGTGCCTGTAAGCGGGACACCTACTACGAGCAGTACTTC. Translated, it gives CACKRDTYYEQYF.

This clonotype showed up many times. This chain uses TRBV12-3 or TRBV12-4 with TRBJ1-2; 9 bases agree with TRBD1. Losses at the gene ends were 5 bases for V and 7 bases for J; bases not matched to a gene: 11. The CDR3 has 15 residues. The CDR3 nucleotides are TGTGCCAGCAGTCGACAGGGGGTCGGGTGGCTTGGCTACACCTTC. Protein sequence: CASSRQGVGWLGYTF.

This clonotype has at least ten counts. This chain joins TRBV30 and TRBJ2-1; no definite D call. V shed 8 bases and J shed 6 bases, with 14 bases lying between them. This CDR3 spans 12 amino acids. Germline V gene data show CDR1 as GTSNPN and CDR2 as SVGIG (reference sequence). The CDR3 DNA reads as TGTGCCGGGTCTATTAGTGGCAATGAGCAGTTCTTC. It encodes CAGSISGNEQFF.